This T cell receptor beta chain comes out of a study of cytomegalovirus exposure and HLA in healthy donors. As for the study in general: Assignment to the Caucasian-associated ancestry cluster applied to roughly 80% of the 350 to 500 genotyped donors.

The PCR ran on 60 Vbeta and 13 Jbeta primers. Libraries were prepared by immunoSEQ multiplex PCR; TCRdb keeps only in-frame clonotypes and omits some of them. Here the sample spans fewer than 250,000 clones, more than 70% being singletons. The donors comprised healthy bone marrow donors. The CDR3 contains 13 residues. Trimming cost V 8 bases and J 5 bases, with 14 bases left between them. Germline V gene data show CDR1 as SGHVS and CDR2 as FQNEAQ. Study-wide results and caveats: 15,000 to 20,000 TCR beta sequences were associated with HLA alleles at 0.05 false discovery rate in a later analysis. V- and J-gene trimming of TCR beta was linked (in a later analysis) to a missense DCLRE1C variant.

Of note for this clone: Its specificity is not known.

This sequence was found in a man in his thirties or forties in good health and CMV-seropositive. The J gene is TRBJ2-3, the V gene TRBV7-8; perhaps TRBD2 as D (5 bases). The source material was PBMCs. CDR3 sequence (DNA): TGTGCCAGCGGATTAGCGCGTAAAGATACGCAGTATTTT. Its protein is CASGLARKDTQYF.